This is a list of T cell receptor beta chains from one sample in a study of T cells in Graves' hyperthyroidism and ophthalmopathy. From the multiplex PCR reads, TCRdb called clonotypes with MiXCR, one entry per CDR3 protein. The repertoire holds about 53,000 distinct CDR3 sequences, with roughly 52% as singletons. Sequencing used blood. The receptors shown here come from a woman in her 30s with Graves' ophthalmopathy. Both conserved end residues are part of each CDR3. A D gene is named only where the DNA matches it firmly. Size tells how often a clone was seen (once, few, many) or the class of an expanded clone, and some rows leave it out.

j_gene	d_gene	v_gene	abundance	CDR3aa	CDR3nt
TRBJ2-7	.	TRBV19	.	CASSNAAGEYEQYF	TGTGCCAGTAGTAATGCGGCAGGGGAATACGAGCAGTACTTC
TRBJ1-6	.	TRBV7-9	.	CASIPRVGNSPLHF	TGTGCCAGCATCCCCAGGGTAGGCAATTCGCCCCTCCACTTT
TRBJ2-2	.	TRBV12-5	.	CASGLVQGSTGELLF	TGTGCTAGTGGTCTGGTCCAGGGGAGTACCGGGGAGCTGCTTTTT
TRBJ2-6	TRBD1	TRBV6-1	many	CASSRTGPGANVLTF	TGTGCCAGCAGTCGGACAGGGCCTGGGGCCAACGTCCTGACTTTC
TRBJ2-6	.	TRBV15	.	CATSRDRGSGANVLTF	TGTGCCACCAGCAGAGATAGGGGCTCTGGGGCCAACGTCCTGACTTTC
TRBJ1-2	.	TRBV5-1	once	CASSLAPPTVSSGNTF	TGCGCCAGCAGCTTGGCCCCCCCGACAGTCAGCTCTGGAAACACCTTC
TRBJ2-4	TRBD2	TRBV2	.	CASRTSGRVGIQYF	TGTGCCAGCAGGACTAGCGGGAGGGTAGGCATTCAGTACTTC
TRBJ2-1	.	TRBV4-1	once	CASSQGSYSEQFF	TGCGCCAGCAGCCAGGGAAGCTACAGTGAGCAGTTCTTC
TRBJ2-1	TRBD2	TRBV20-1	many	CSPAPTSGNYNEQFF	TGCAGTCCTGCCCCGACTAGCGGCAACTACAATGAGCAGTTCTTC
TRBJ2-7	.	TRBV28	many	CASSPIRAAGAYEQYF	TGTGCCAGTTCTCCCATTCGCGCAGCTGGGGCCTACGAGCAGTACTTC
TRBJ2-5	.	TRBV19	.	CASPRQETQYF	TGTGCCAGTCCCCGACAGGAGACCCAGTACTTC
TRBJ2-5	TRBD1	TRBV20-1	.	CSAHTGTGVSGAQETQYF	TGCAGTGCTCACACCGGGACAGGGGTGAGCGGGGCACAAGAGACCCAGTACTTC
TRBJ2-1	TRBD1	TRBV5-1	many	CASSVGQGVHNERFF	TGCGCCAGCAGCGTGGGACAGGGGGTGCACAATGAGCGGTTCTTC
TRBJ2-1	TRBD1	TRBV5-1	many	CASSSNGQGLYNEQFF	TGCGCCAGCAGCTCGAATGGACAGGGGCTTTACAATGAGCAGTTCTTC
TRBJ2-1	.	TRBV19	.	CASSIGDGPPYNEQLF	TGTGCCAGTAGTATTGGGGACGGGCCTCCCTACAATGAGCAGCTCTTC
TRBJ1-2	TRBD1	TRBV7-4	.	CANSFGQGAYTF	TGTGCCAACAGCTTCGGGCAGGGGGCCTACACCTTC
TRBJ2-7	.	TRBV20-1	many	CSAPRQAPYEQYF	TGCAGTGCTCCGCGACAGGCGCCCTACGAGCAGTACTTC
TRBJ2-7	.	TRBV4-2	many	CASSQVPGRQDYEQYF	TGTGCCAGCAGCCAAGTTCCGGGGCGACAGGACTACGAGCAGTACTTC
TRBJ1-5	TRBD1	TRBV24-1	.	CASSLSGGSNQPQHF	TGTGCCAGCTCACTATCAGGGGGTAGCAATCAGCCCCAGCATTTT
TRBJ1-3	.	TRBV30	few	CAWSVALSGNTIYF	TGTGCCTGGAGTGTAGCCCTCTCTGGAAACACCATATATTTT
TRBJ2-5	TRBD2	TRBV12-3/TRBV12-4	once	CASSLGGAQYF	TGTGCCAGCAGTCTCGGGGGGGCCCAGTACTTC
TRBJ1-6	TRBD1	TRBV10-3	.	CAISLEGAPNSPLHF	TGTGCCATCAGTTTAGAGGGGGCGCCTAATTCACCCCTCCACTTT
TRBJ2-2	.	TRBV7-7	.	CASSLGSTGELFF	TGTGCTAGCAGCTTAGGCTCAACCGGGGAGCTGTTTTTT
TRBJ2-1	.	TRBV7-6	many	CASSLAGGHYNEQFF	TGTGCCAGCAGCTTAGCTGGCGGACACTACAATGAGCAGTTCTTC
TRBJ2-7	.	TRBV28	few	CASGKIYEQYF	TGTGCCAGCGGGAAGATCTACGAGCAGTACTTC
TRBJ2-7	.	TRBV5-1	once	CASSLAKTGSYEQYF	TGCGCCAGCAGCTTGGCCAAGACAGGTTCCTACGAGCAGTACTTC